These 18 T cell receptor beta chains were sequenced from one sample in a study of CD8+ T cells in alopecia areata. Sequencing relied on a cDNA template that was reverse transcribed from extracted RNA. Data came from immunoSEQ multiplex PCR; TCRdb stores just in-frame clones and leaves some out. Sampling found 270,000 or so clones, none seen once. Combined cutaneous lymph node cells underwent sorting by CD4, CD8alpha, NKG2D, NKG2ACE and additional markers. The sequenced sample was CD4+ T cells sorted from a lymph node. The receptors derive from a C3H/HeJ mouse with alopecia areata. Strain MHC haplotype: H2-k.

This clone was seen more than once but under ten times. Mouse gene names apply. Read sequence stops 4 residues before the CDR3 end, and the germline J gene provides the missing end. The rearrangement links TRBV17 to TRBJ1-1; perhaps TRBD1 as D (6 bases). V gave up 1 base and J gave up 0 bases, with 9 bases separating them. CDR1 and CDR2 (germline): MNHDT, YYDKIL. CDR3 length equals 15 residues. CDR3 protein: CASSRVRGANTEVFF. CDR3 DNA (partial): TGTGCTAGCAGTAGAGTCAGGGGTGCAAACACA.

Of note for this clone: Mouse gene names and germline throughout. The missing CDR3 end, 4 residues past where the read stops, is filled in from the germline J gene. The rearrangement joins TRBV5 to TRBJ1-1; 9 nucleotides line up with TRBD1. Germline V gene data show CDR1 as LGHNA and CDR2 as YNLKQL (reference sequence). This CDR3 is 15 amino acids long. Incomplete CDR3 DNA: TGTGCCAGCAGCCAACACCGGGACAGGGCAACA. Translation: CASSQHRDRAT. The entire CDR3 sequence reads CASSQHRDRATEVFF.

Only a few counts were recorded for this clone. Any gene name here is a mouse gene name. The read terminates 4 residues before the CDR3 end, so the remaining end is supplied by the germline J gene. Other DNA sequences of this sample code for an identical CDR3. V gene TRBV13-2 combines with J gene TRBJ2-7, with unresolved D. The CDR3 totals 12 residues. The germline gives CDR1 NNHNN, CDR2 SYGAGS (reference sequence). This CDR3 reads CASGEGGYEQYF. The CDR3 bases that were read are TGTGCCAGCGGTGAAGGAGGGTAT.

A note on this clone: Gene names follow the mouse nomenclature. The read ends 4 residues before the CDR3 terminus; that terminus is restored from the germline J gene. This chain links TRBV13-1 with TRBJ2-5, with TRBD1 matching 7 bases. From germline, CDR1 is NSHNY and CDR2 SYGAGN. The CDR3 consists of 15 residues. The CDR3 DNA, read in part, is TGTGCCAGCAGTGCCCACAGGGGAGGAGAAGAC. This translates into CASSAHRGGED. The CDR3 in full is CASSAHRGGEDTQYF.

In this sample, this clone turned up a few times. Germline and genes: mouse. Sequencing ends 4 residues short of the CDR3 end; the germline J gene provides the rest. The chain couples TRBV13-2 to TRBJ2-3; 8 bases line up with TRBD2. J gave up 1 base and V 3 bases, and 4 bases lay outside the gene matches. The CDR3 is 15 residues long. Germline CDR1 NNHNN, CDR2 SYGAGS (reference sequence). Incomplete CDR3 DNA: TGTGCCAGCGGTGGGGGGGGGCGAGGTGCAGAA. It yields the protein CASGGGGRGAE. The full CDR3 sequence reads CASGGGGRGAETLYF.

The table lists this clone with a few counts. Gene names are the mouse ones. The CDR3 is cut off 4 residues early in the read; its end comes from the germline J gene. The V call is TRBV4, the J call TRBJ2-2; 7 bases are shared with TRBD1. With V trimmed by 4 bases and J by 0 bases, 5 bases remained unmatched. Germline CDR1 LGHDT, CDR2 YNNKQL (reference sequence). CDR3 length: 16 residues. CDR3 DNA, as far as it was read: TGTGCCAGCAGCTCCCGGGACAGAGCAAACACCGGG. It translates to CASSSRDRANTG. In full, the CDR3 reads CASSSRDRANTGQLYF.

This clone was observed a handful of times. Mouse gene names apply. The read terminates 4 residues ahead of where the CDR3 ends, so the germline J gene completes it. V gene TRBV13-1 combines with J gene TRBJ2-7; the D gene is possibly TRBD2 (5 bases). CDR3 length equals 12 residues. CDR1 NSHNY and CDR2 SYGAGN come from the germline V gene. CDR3 amino acids: CASSLDSYEQYF. The sequenced part of the CDR3 DNA is TGTGCCAGCAGTTTGGACTCTTAT.

As regards this clone: Gene names follow the mouse nomenclature. The CDR3 end is not reached by the read, which stops 4 residues before it; the germline J gene fills it in. Other DNA sequences of this sample code for an identical CDR3. This chain connects TRBV19 to TRBJ2-7, with 9 bases fitting TRBD2. This CDR3 is built from 14 residues. Germline CDR1 is FNHDT and CDR2 is SITEND (reference sequence). The chain's CDR3 is CASSITGGPYEQYF. The CDR3 DNA, read in part, is TGTGCCAGCAGTATAACTGGGGGGCCGTAT.

A word on this clone: The gene symbols are mouse symbols. The sequenced fragment ends 4 residues before the CDR3 boundary, so the rest is inferred from the germline J gene. This chain joins TRBV19 and TRBJ2-1; D is unresolved. The V gene's germline CDR1 is FNHDT and CDR2 SITEND (reference sequence). This CDR3 spans 13 amino acids. Trimming removed 2 bases at V and 6 bases at J, with 9 bases between. The CDR3 reads CASSMKGFAEQFF. CDR3 DNA (partial): TGTGCCAGCAGTATGAAGGGTTTTGCT.

This clone has just a few counts. Here the gene names and germline are mouse. Read coverage stops 4 residues before the CDR3 terminus; the germline J gene supplies the remainder. This chain links TRBV19 with TRBJ2-7; 8 bases match TRBD2. Germline V CDR1 and CDR2: FNHDT, SITEND (reference sequence). The ends lost 6 bases at V and 0 bases at J; junction bases unmatched: 8. The CDR3 is 15 amino acids. CDR3 sequence reads: CASTPRDWSSYEQYF. The CDR3 bases that were read are TGTGCCAGCACTCCCCGGGACTGGAGCTCCTAT.

For this clone: Genes and germline come from the mouse. Distinct nucleotide sequences in the sample also encode this CDR3. CDR3 bases read: TGTGCCAGCGGTGATCCTGGGGGCTATGCT. Its protein product is CASGDPGGYA. The entire CDR3 protein reads CASGDPGGYAEQFF. V and J are TRBV13-2 and TRBJ2-1, with 7 bases aligning to TRBD2. The read finishes 4 residues shy of the CDR3 end, and the germline J gene is used to complete it. The CDR3 sequence is 14 residues long. Germline CDR1 and CDR2: NNHNN and SYGAGS (reference sequence). V gave up 1 base and J gave up 3 bases; unmatched junction bases: 1.

This clone was recorded a few times. Mouse germline and gene names are used. CDR3 protein: CTCSAGTGGISAETLYF. Incomplete CDR3 DNA: TGCACCTGCAGTGCTGGGACTGGGGGGATTAGTGCAGAA. The V gene is TRBV1, the J gene TRBJ2-3, with TRBD2 identical over 12 bases. The CDR3 goes on 4 residues after the read ends, and that part is filled in from the germline J gene. The CDR3 covers 17 residues. Germline CDR1 and CDR2: NSQYPW and LRSPGD (reference sequence). J was trimmed by 0 bases and V by 3 bases; bases with no gene match: 4.

About this clone: Mouse gene names and germline throughout. The sequenced fragment ends 4 residues before the CDR3 boundary, so the rest is inferred from the germline J gene. The chain recombines TRBV13-3 with TRBJ2-2, with 8 bases aligning to TRBD2. This CDR3 contains 13 residues. Germline-derived CDR1 and CDR2 are NNHDY and SYVADS. J gave up 5 bases and V 6 bases, and 3 bases lay outside the gene matches. The sequenced CDR3 bases are TGTGCCAGCAAAAGACTGGGGACCGGG. It yields the protein CASKRLGTG. The whole CDR3 protein is CASKRLGTGQLYF.

This clone has just a few counts. Gene labels here are mouse ones. The read ends 4 residues before the CDR3 terminus; that terminus is restored from the germline J gene. The V gene is TRBV19, the J gene TRBJ1-1; TRBD1 agrees at 11 bases. CDR1 is FNHDT and CDR2 is SITEND in the germline V gene (reference sequence). The CDR3 covers 12 residues. This CDR3 is CASSGTGGEVFF. The covered CDR3 bases are TGTGCCAGCAGTGGGACAGGGGGA.

As concerns this clone: The gene symbols are mouse symbols. The read finishes 4 residues shy of the CDR3 end, and the germline J gene is used to complete it. The chain couples TRBV19 to TRBJ2-3; 9 nucleotides agree with TRBD2. The CDR3 runs 14 residues. The V gene end was trimmed by 4 bases and the J gene end by 3 bases; junction bases not matched to a gene: 3. From germline, CDR1 is FNHDT and CDR2 SITEND (reference sequence). The CDR3 sequence: CASSHGGAAETLYF. CDR3 bases read: TGTGCCAGCAGTCATGGGGGGGCGGCAGAA. Together with reference TRBV19 and TRBJ2-3, the CDR3 gives the full variable domain: GGIITQTPKFLIGQEGQKLTLKCQQNFNHDTMYWYRQDSGKGLRLIYYSITENDLQKGDLSEGYDASREKKSSFSLTVTSAQKNEMAVFLCASSHGGAAETLYFGSGTRLTVL.

A note on this clone: Gene names follow the mouse nomenclature. The read comes to an end 4 residues before the CDR3 does, leaving the germline J gene to fill in the end. The chain carries TRBV13-3 and TRBJ1-2; maybe TRBD1 (6 bases). Germline V lookup: CDR1 NNHDY, CDR2 SYVADS. The CDR3 is 13 residues long. Trimming stripped 5 bases from V and 1 base from J, with 9 bases between. The CDR3: CASRWDKNSDYTF. The DNA read from the CDR3 is TGTGCCAGCAGATGGGACAAAAACTCC.

This clone was counted a few times. Any gene name here is a mouse gene name. The read halts 4 residues ahead of the CDR3 end, with the missing end drawn from the germline J gene. V is TRBV13-1 and J is TRBJ1-1, with no clear D. The CDR3 sequence is 10 residues long. CDR1 and CDR2 from the germline V gene are NSHNY and SYGAGN. CDR3 sequence: CASRGTEVFF. The CDR3 bases that were read are TGTGCCAGCAGAGGGACA.

Comment on this clone: The listed genes are named as in mouse. CDR3 bases read: TGTGCCAGCAGTATGGGGGGAGGGAACTCC. Translated: CASSMGGGNS. The entire CDR3 protein is CASSMGGGNSDYTF. The chain joins TRBV19 to TRBJ1-2; a possible D gene is TRBD1 (5 bases). Sequencing ends 4 residues short of the CDR3 end; the germline J gene provides the rest. V dropped 2 bases and J dropped 2 bases, with 10 bases sitting between them. CDR3 length: 14 residues. CDR1 is FNHDT, CDR2 SITEND, per germline (reference sequence).